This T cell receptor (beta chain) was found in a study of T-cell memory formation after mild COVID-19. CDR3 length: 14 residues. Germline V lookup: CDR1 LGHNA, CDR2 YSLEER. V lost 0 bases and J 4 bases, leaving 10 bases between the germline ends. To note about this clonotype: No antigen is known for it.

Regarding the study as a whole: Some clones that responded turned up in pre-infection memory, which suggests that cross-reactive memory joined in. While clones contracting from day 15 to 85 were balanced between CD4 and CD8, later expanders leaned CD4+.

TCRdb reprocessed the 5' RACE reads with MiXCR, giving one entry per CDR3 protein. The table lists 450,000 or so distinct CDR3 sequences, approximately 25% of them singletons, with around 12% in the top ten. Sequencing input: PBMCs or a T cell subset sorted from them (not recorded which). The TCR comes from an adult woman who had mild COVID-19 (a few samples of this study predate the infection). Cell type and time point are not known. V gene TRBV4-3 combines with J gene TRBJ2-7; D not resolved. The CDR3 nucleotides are TGCGCCAGCAGCCAAGACGTAGGAGCGTACGAGCAGTACTTC. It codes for CASSQDVGAYEQYF.